The 19 T cell receptor beta chains presented below share a single source sample, sequenced in a study of blood T cell repertoires in COVID-19. TCRdb's table, derived via immunoSEQ multiplex PCR, lists solely in-frame clones and lacks some. The sample gives a few hundred thousand clones, 83% of which show up once; about 4.9% is in the top ten. The sequencing input was peripheral blood. These receptors came from a man between 60 and 70 years old who had recovered from COVID-19.

This rearrangement joins TRBV5-5 to TRBJ2-1, with D tentatively TRBD2 (7 bases). V lost 4 bases and J 3 bases, leaving 17 bases between the germline ends. The CDR3 is 16 residues long. Germline V CDR1 and CDR2: SGHKS, YYEKEE (reference sequence). The DNA of the CDR3 is TGTGCCAGCAGCATGGTAGGCGGGGGCGGCTACAATGAGCAGTTCTTC. This codes for CASSMVGGGGYNEQFF.

This chain joins TRBV6-1 and TRBJ2-7, with TRBD2 matching 9 bases. J gave up 5 bases and V 0 bases, and 14 bases lay outside the gene matches. This CDR3 contains 18 residues. CDR1 and CDR2 (germline): MNHNS, SASEGT. CDR3 region: CASSEARGSGRGRNEQYF. CDR3 sequence (DNA): TGTGCCAGCAGTGAAGCTCGGGGTAGCGGGAGAGGTAGGAACGAGCAGTACTTC.

The rearrangement joins TRBV19 to TRBJ1-4; the match to TRBD1 covers 7 bases. The CDR3 covers 12 residues. After removal of 6 bases from V and 8 bases from J, the junction contained 3 bases not matched to a gene. The germline CDR1 and CDR2 sequences are LNHDA and SQIVND (reference sequence). The CDR3 DNA follows: TGTGCCAGTAGGAGGGGGCAGGAAAAACTGTTTTTT. Its translation: CASRRGQEKLFF.

The chain joins TRBV5-6 to TRBJ2-7, with 11 bases that match TRBD2. V was clipped by 0 bases and J by 2 bases; unmatched bases: 4. CDR1 and CDR2 (germline): SGHDT, YYEEEE. This CDR3 contains 16 residues. CDR3 sequence (DNA): TGTGCCAGCAGCTTGGCTCGACTAGCGGGGCCCTACGAGCAGTACTTC. It translates to CASSLARLAGPYEQYF.

The chain joins TRBV27 to TRBJ2-3; D not certain. Germline lookup yields CDR1 MNHEY and CDR2 SMNVEV (reference sequence). The CDR3 length is 13 residues. The V gene lost 0 bases and the J gene lost 3 bases, with 4 bases spanning the gap. Here the CDR3 DNA reads TGTGCCAGCAGTTTATCTGTAACAGATACGCAGTATTTT. It codes for CASSLSVTDTQYF.

The rearrangement joins TRBV30 to TRBJ1-4; 10 bases line up with TRBD1. The CDR3 runs to 15 residues. V dropped 4 bases and J dropped 8; count of bases not matched to a gene: 10. Germline CDR1 is GTSNPN and CDR2 is SVGIG (reference sequence). CDR3 in amino acids: CAWTRKTGGNEKLFF. Written as DNA, the CDR3 is TGTGCCTGGACTCGAAAGACAGGGGGCAACGAAAAACTGTTTTTT.

The rearrangement joins TRBV6-6 to TRBJ2-2; 8 positions match TRBD1. Looked up from germline, CDR1 is MNHNY and CDR2 is SVGAGI (reference sequence). Trimming removed 6 bases from V and 7 bases from J; junction bases left unmatched: 10. This CDR3 is built from 15 residues. The CDR3 DNA reads as TGTGCCAGCAGAGTCGTGACAGGGGTTTTCGGGGAGCTGTTTTTT. Its translation: CASRVVTGVFGELFF.

V usage is TRBV6-1 and J usage is TRBJ1-2; unclear D gene. Per the germline V gene, CDR1 is MNHNS and CDR2 is SASEGT. The V end lost 2 bases, the J end lost 3 bases, and 10 bases lay between the germline ends. CDR3 size: 14 residues. DNA for the CDR3: TGTGCCAGCAGTGAATATTCCGGTGACTATGGCTACACCTTC. Amino acid sequence: CASSEYSGDYGYTF.

Note on this clone: Different DNA sequences within this sample yield the same CDR3. The J gene is TRBJ1-5, the V gene TRBV6-5; no clear D. Between the trimmed V and J ends, which lost 5 bases and 0 bases, there was a span of 8 bases. Per germline, CDR1 MNHEY and CDR2 SVGAGI. The CDR3 has 14 amino acids. CDR3 in DNA: TGTGCCAGCAGTATTGGGCTTAGCAATCAGCCCCAGCATTTT. This encodes CASSIGLSNQPQHF.

The chain links TRBV19 to TRBJ1-6, with a tentative D call TRBD1 (6 bases). V dropped 6 bases and J dropped 7 bases, with 19 bases sitting between them. This CDR3 contains 16 residues. The V gene's germline CDR1 is LNHDA and CDR2 SQIVND (reference sequence). The CDR3 region has the DNA TGTGCCAGTAGGAGGGGGACCGGCGGGGGAAATTCACCCCTCCACTTT. This gives the protein CASRRGTGGGNSPLHF. Combining the CDR3 with reference TRBV19 and TRBJ1-6 gives the whole variable domain DGGITQSPKYLFRKEGQNVTLSCEQNLNHDAMYWYRQDPGQGLRLIYYSQIVNDFQKGDIAEGYSVSREKKESFPLTVTSAQKNPTAFYLCASRRGTGGGNSPLHFGNGTRLTVT.

This sequence joins TRBV24-1 and TRBJ2-6; D remains unclear. The CDR3 extends over 14 amino acids. V lost 6 bases, J lost 2 bases, and 7 bases lay in between. Germline V gene lookup returns CDR1 KGHDR and CDR2 SFDVKD. CDR3 loop: CATSSPPGANVLTF. The CDR3 DNA reads as TGTGCCACCAGTAGCCCTCCTGGGGCCAACGTCCTGACTTTC.

The chain recombines TRBV5-1 with TRBJ2-3; 9 nucleotides match TRBD1. CDR1 SGHRS and CDR2 YFSETQ come from the germline V gene. V dropped 4 bases and J dropped 2; count of bases not matched to a gene: 5. The CDR3 sequence is 15 residues long. CDR3: CASSAGQGITDTQYF. The CDR3 DNA follows: TGCGCCAGCAGCGCGGGACAGGGCATCACAGATACGCAGTATTTT.

This clone was recorded only once. The V and J genes are TRBV7-8 and TRBJ1-5; a weak D match, TRBD1 (6 bases). The CDR3 has 17 amino acids. Trimming took 6 bases from V and 4 from J, leaving 22 bases between them. Germline loops: CDR1 SGHVS, CDR2 FQNEAQ. Here the CDR3 reads CASRQSRATGINQPQHF. CDR3 nucleotides: TGTGCCAGCAGACAATCCCGGGCGACAGGAATTAATCAGCCCCAGCATTTT. Looking up the rest from reference TRBV7-8 and TRBJ1-5 gives the full variable domain: GAGVSQSPRYKVAKRGQDVALRCDPISGHVSLFWYQQALGQGPEFLTYFQNEAQLDKSGLPSDRFFAERPEGSVSTLKIQRTQQEDSAVYLCASRQSRATGINQPQHFGDGTRLSIL.

This clone was picked up a small number of times. The chain employs TRBV2 and TRBJ1-5; 7 bases line up with TRBD1. The length of the CDR3 is 15 residues. Trimming cost V 4 bases and J 4 bases; bases outside gene matches: 7. Germline V gene lookup returns CDR1 SNHLY and CDR2 FYNNEI. The CDR3 DNA is TGTGCCAGCAGTGGATTCGGGACAGCTAATCAGCCCCAGCATTTT. It specifies CASSGFGTANQPQHF.

V usage is TRBV7-6 and J usage is TRBJ2-3; the match to TRBD2 covers 8 bases. CDR1 and CDR2 from the germline V gene are SGHVS and FNYEAQ. V shed 0 bases, J shed 5 bases, and the junction held 4 bases outside the gene matches. The CDR3 has 15 amino acids. The DNA of the CDR3 is TGTGCCAGCAGCTTAGCCGGGGGGGCCGGAGATACGCAGTATTTT. Encoded protein: CASSLAGGAGDTQYF. The whole variable domain, filled in from reference TRBV7-6 and TRBJ2-3, reads GAGVSQSPRYKVTKRGQDVALRCDPISGHVSLYWYRQALGQGPEFLTYFNYEAQQDKSGLPNDRFSAERPEGSISTLTIQRTEQRDSAMYRCASSLAGGAGDTQYFGPGTRLTVL.

The chain uses TRBV2 and TRBJ2-3; 10 nucleotides align to TRBD2. Per germline, CDR1 SNHLY and CDR2 FYNNEI. With V trimmed by 5 bases and J by 2 bases, 7 bases remained unmatched. The CDR3 is made up of 16 amino acids. The CDR3 coding sequence is TGTGCCAGCAGTCCCCGGACTAGCGGATTCACAGATACGCAGTATTTT. Its protein is CASSPRTSGFTDTQYF.

This clone was recorded once. The chain uses TRBV11-1 and TRBJ1-2; 7 bases map to TRBD1. The CDR3 is made up of 14 amino acids. The germline V gene has CDR1 SGHAT and CDR2 FQDESV (reference sequence). Trimming took 3 bases from V and 8 from J; bases not matched to a gene: 9. The CDR3 nucleotides read TGTGCCAGCAGCTTCCGGGACAGCGCTTCAGGCTACACCTTC. The encoded protein is CASSFRDSASGYTF.

This clone was picked up a small number of times. V and J are TRBV29-1 and TRBJ2-3; 7 bases are a match to TRBD1. Germline V gives CDR1 SQVTM, CDR2 ANQGSEA. This CDR3 comprises 14 residues. The junction had 1 base not matched to a gene; V was cut back by 1 base and J by 0 bases. CDR3 sequence reads: CSVEGGQSTDTQYF. DNA for the CDR3: TGCAGCGTTGAAGGGGGACAGAGCACAGATACGCAGTATTTT.

This clone was counted between two and nine times. The chain employs TRBV4-1 and TRBJ1-2; 10 nucleotides align to TRBD1. Looked up from germline, CDR1 is MGHRA and CDR2 is YSYEKL. The CDR3 length is 13 residues. The junction had 2 bases not matched to a gene; V was cut back by 4 bases and J by 6 bases. DNA for the CDR3: TGCGCCAGCAGCCCCGGACAGGGGGATGGCTACACCTTC. Translated: CASSPGQGDGYTF.